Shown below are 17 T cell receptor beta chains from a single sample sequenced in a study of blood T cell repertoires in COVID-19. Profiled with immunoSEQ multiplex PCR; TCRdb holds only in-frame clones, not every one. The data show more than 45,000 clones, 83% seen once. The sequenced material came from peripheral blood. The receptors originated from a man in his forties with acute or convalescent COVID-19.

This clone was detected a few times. The CDR3 sequence: CATSRDRGLPNTGELFF. CDR3 coding DNA: TGTGCCACCAGCAGAGATCGTGGACTCCCCAACACCGGGGAGCTGTTTTTT. The genes are TRBV15 and TRBJ2-2; perhaps TRBD2 as D (5 bases). The CDR3 contains 17 residues. The germline V gene encodes CDR1 LNHNV and CDR2 YYDKDF (reference sequence). With 0 bases removed from V and 2 bases from J, the gap between germline ends came to 13 bases. Full variable domain (remainder filled in from reference TRBV15 and TRBJ2-2): DAMVIQNPRYQVTQFGKPVTLSCSQTLNHNVMYWYQQKSSQAPKLLFHYYDKDFNNEADTPDNFQSRRPNTSFCFLDIRSPGLGDTAMYLCATSRDRGLPNTGELFFGEGSRLTVL.

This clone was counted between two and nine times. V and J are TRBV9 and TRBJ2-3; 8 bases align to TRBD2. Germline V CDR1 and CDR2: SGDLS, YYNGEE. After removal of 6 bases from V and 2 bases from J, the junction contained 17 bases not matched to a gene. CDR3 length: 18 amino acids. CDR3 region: CASTKSGGPPLLTDTQYF. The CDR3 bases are TGTGCCAGCACAAAAAGCGGGGGCCCCCCCCTCCTCACAGATACGCAGTATTTT.

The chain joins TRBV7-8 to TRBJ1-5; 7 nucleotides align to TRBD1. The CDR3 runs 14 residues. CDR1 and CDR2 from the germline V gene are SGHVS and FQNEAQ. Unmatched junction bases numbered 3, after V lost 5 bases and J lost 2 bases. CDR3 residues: CASSVGTGNQPQHF. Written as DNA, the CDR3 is TGTGCCAGCAGCGTCGGGACAGGCAATCAGCCCCAGCATTTT.

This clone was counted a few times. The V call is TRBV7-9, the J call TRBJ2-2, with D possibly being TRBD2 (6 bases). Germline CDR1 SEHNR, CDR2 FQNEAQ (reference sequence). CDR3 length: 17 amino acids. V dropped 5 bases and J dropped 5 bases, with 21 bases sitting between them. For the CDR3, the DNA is TGTGCCAGCAGCATCGTTGGAGGGGAGAAGAAGACCGGGGAGCTGTTTTTT. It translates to CASSIVGGEKKTGELFF.

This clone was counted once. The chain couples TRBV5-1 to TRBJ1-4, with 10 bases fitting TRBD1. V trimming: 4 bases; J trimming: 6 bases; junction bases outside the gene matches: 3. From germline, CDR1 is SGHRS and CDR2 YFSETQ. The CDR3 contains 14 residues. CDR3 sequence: CASSLGTGDEKLFF. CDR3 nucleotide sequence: TGCGCCAGCAGCCTCGGGACAGGGGATGAAAAACTGTTTTTT.

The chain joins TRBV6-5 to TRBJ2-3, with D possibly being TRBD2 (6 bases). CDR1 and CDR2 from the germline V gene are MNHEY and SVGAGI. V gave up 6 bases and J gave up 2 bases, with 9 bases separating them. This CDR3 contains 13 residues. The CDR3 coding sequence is TGTGCCAGCAGGATGGGACTCACAGATACGCAGTATTTT. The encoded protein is CASRMGLTDTQYF.

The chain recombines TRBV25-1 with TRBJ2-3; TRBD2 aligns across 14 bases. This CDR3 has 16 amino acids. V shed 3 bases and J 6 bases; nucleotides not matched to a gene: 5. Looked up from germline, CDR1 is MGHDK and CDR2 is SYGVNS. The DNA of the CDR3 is TGTGCCAGCAGTGACCAGACTAGCGGGAGGGGTGATACGCAGTATTTT. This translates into CASSDQTSGRGDTQYF. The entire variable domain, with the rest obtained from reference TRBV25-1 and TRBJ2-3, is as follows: EADIYQTPRYLVIGTGKKITLECSQTMGHDKMYWYQQDPGMELHLIHYSYGVNSTEKGDLSSESTVSRIRTEHFPLTLESARPSHTSQYLCASSDQTSGRGDTQYFGPGTRLTVL.

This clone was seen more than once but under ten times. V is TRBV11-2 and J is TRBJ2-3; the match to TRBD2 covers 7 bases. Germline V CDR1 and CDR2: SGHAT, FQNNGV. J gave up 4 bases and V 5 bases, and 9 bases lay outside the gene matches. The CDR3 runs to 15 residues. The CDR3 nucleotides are TGTGCCAGCAGCCTAGGGAGGGTCAGCTCAGATACGCAGTATTTT. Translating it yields CASSLGRVSSDTQYF.

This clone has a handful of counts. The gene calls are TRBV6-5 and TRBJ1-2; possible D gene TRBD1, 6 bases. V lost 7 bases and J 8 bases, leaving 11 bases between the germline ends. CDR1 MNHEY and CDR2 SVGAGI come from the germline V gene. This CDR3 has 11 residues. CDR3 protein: CASKGDGGYTF. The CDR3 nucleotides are TGTGCCAGCAAGGGGGACGGCGGCTACACCTTC.

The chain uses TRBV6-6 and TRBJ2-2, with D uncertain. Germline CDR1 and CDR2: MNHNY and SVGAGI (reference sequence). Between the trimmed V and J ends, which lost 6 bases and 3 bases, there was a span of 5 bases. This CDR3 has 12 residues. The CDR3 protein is CASSRDTGELFF. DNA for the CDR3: TGTGCCAGCAGCCGGGACACCGGGGAGCTGTTTTTT.

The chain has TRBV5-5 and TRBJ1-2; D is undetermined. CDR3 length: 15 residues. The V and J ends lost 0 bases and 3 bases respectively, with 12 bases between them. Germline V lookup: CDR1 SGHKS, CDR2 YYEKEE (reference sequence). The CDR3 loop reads CASSLAGRSDYGYTF. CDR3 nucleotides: TGTGCCAGCAGCTTGGCGGGGAGGTCGGACTATGGCTACACCTTC.

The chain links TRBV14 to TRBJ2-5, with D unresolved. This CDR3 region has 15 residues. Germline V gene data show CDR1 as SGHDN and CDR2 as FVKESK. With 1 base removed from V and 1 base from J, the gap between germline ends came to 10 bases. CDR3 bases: TGTGCCAGCAGCCAAGTTCGTACACCCCAAGAGACCCAGTACTTC. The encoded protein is CASSQVRTPQETQYF.

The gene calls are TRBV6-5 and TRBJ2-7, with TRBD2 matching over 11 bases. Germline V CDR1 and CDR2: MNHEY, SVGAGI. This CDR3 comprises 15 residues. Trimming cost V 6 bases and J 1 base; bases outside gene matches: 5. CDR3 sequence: CASRNVAGGSYEQYF. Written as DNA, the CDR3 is TGTGCCAGCAGAAACGTAGCGGGAGGGTCCTACGAGCAGTACTTC.

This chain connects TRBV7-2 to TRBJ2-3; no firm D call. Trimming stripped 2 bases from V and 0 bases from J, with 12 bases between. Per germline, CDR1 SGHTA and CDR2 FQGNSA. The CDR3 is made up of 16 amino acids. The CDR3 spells CASSLTRSASTDTQYF. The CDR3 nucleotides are TGTGCCAGCAGCTTAACGCGGAGTGCTAGCACAGATACGCAGTATTTT.

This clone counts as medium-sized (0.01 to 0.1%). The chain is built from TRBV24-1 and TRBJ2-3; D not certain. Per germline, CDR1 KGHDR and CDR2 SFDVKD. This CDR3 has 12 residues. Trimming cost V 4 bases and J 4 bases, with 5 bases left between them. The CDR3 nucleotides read TGTGCCACCAGTGAGCAGGCAGATACGCAGTATTTT. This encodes CATSEQADTQYF.

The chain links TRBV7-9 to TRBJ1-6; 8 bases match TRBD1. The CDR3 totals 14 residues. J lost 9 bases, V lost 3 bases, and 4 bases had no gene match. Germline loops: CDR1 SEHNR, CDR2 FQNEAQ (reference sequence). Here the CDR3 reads CASSFPTGGSPLHF. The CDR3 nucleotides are TGTGCCAGCAGCTTTCCCACAGGGGGTTCACCCCTCCACTTT.

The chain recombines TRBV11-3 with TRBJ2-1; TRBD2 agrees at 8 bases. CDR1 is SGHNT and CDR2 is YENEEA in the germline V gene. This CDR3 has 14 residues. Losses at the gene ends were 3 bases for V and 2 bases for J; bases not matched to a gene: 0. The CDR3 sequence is CASSFGGAYNEQFF. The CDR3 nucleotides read TGTGCCAGCAGCTTCGGGGGGGCCTACAATGAGCAGTTCTTC.